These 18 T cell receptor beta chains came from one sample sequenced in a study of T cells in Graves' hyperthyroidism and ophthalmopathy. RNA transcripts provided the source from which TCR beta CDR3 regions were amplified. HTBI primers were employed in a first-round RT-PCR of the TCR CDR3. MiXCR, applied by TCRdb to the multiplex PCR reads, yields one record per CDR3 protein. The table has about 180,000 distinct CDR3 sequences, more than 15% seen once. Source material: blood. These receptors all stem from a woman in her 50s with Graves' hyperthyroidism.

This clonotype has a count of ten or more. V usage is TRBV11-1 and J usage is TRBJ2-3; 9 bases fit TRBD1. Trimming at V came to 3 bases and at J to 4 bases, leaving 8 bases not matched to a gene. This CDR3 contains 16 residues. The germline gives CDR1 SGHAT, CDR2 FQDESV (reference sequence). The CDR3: CASSFSGTGPPDTQYF. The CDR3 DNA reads TGTGCCAGCAGCTTTTCCGGGACAGGGCCCCCAGATACGCAGTATTTT.

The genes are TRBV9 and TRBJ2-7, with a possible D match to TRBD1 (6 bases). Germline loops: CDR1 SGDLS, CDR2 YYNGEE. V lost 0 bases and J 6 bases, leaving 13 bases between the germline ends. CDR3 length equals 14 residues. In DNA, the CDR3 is TGTGCCAGCAGCGTAGGACAGGCATGGGGCGAGCAGTACTTC. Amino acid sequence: CASSVGQAWGEQYF.

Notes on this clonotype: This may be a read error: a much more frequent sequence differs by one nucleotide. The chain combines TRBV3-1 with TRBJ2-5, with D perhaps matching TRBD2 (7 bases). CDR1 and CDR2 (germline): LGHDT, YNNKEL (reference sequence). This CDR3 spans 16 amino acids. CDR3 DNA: TGTGCCAGCAGCCAAGTACCCTGGGGGGGCCAAGAGACCCAGTGCTTC. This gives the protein CASSQVPWGGQETQCF.

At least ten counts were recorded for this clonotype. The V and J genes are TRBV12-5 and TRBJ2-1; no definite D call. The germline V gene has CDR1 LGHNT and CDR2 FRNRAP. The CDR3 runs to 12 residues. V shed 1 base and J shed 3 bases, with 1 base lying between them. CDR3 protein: CASGLGYNEQFF. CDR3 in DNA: TGTGCTAGTGGTTTGGGCTACAATGAGCAGTTCTTC.

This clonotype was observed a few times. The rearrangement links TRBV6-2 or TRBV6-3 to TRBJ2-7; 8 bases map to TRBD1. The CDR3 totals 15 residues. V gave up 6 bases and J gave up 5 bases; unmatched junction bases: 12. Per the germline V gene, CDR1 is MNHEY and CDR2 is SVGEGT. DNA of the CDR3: TGTGCCAGCAGGGGGGTTGTGACAGGGGTGGACGAGCAGTACTTC. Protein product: CASRGVVTGVDEQYF.

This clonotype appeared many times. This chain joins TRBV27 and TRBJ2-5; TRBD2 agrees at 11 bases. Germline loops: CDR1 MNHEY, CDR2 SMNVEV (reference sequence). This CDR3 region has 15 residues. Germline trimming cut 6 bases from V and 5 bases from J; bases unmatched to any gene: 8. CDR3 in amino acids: CASSRVAGGRETQYF. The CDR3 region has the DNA TGTGCCAGCAGCCGAGTAGCGGGAGGGAGGGAGACCCAGTACTTC.

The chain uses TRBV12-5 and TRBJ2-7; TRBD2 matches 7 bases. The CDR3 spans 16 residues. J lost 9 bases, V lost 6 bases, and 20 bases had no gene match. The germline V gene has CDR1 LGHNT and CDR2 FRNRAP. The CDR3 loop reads CASGPRPAGSPWRQYF. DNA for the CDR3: TGTGCTAGTGGGCCTAGACCAGCGGGAAGCCCCTGGAGGCAGTACTTC.

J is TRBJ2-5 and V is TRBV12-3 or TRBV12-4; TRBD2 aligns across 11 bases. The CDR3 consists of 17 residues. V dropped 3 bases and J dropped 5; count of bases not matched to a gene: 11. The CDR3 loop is CASSFLAGGPEGETQYF. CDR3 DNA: TGTGCCAGCAGTTTCCTAGCGGGAGGCCCCGAGGGGGAGACCCAGTACTTC.

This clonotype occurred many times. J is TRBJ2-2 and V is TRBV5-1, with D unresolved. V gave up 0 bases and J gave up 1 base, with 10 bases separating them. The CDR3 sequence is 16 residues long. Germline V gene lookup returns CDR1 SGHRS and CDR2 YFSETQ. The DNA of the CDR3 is TGCGCCAGCAGCTTGGTCGGCAGATTGAACACCGGGGAGCTGTTTTTT. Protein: CASSLVGRLNTGELFF.

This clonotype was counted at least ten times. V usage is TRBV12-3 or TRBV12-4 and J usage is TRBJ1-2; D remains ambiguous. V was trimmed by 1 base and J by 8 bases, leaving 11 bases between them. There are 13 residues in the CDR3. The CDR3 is CASSLGQAEGYTF. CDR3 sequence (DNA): TGTGCCAGCAGTTTAGGGCAGGCAGAAGGCTACACCTTC.

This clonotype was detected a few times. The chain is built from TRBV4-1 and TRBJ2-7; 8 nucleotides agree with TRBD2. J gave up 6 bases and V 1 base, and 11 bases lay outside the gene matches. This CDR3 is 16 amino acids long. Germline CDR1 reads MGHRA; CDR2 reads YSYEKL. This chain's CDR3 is CASSQGGRGGPGEQYF. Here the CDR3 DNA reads TGCGCCAGCAGCCAAGGTGGTCGGGGGGGGCCTGGCGAGCAGTACTTC.

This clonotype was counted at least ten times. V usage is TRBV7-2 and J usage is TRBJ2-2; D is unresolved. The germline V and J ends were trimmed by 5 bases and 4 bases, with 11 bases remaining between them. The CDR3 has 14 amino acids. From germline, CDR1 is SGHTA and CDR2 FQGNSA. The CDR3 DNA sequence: TGTGCCAGCAGCCCCCGGTGGCGCACCGGGGAGCTGTTTTTT. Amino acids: CASSPRWRTGELFF.

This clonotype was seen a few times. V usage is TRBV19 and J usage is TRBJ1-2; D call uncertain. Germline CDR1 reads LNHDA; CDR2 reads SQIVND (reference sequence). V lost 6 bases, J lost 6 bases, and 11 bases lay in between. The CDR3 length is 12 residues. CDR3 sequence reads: CASSPREHGYTF. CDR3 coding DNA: TGTGCCAGTAGCCCGAGGGAACATGGCTACACCTTC.

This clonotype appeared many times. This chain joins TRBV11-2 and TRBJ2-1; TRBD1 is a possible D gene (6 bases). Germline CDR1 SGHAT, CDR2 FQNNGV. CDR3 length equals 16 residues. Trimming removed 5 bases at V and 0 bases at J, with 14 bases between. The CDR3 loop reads CASSQLGQGSYNEQFF. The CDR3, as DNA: TGTGCCAGCAGCCAACTGGGACAAGGCTCCTACAATGAGCAGTTCTTC.

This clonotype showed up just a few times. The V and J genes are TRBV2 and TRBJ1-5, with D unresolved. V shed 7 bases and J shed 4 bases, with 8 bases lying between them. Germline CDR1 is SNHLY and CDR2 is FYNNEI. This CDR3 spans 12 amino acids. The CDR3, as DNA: TGTGCCAGCAACCGGCCGAATCAGCCCCAGCATTTT. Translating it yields CASNRPNQPQHF.

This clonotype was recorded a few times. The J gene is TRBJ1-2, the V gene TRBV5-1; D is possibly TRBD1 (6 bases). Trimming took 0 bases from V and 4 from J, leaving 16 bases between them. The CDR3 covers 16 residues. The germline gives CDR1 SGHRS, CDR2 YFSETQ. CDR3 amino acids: CASSLDGPQGPYGYTF. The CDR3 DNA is TGCGCCAGCAGCTTGGATGGCCCACAGGGTCCCTATGGCTACACCTTC.

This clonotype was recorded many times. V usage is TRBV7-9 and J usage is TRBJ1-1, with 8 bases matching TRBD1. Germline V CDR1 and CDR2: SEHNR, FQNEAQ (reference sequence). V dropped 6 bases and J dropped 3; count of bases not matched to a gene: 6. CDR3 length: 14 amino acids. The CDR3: CASRRDRGDTEAFF. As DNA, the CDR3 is TGTGCCAGCAGACGAGACAGGGGAGACACTGAAGCTTTCTTT.

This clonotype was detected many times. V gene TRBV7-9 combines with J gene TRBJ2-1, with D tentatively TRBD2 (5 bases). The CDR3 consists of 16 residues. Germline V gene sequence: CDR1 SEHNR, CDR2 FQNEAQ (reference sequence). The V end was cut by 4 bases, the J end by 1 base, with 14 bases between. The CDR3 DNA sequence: TGTGCCAGCAGCTCTGGAGGCCAAAGGTCCTACAATGAGCAGTTCTTC. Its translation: CASSSGGQRSYNEQFF.